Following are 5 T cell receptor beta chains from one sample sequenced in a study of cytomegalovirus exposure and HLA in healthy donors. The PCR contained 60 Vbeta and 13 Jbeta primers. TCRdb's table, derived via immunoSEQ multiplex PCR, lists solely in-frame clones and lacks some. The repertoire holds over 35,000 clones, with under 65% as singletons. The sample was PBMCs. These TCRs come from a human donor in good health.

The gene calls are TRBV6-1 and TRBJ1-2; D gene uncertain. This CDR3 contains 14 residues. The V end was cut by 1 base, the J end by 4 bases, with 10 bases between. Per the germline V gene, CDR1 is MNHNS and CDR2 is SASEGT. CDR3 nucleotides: TGTGCCAGCAGTGAAGGGGCCGACCCCTATGGCTACACCTTC. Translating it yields CASSEGADPYGYTF.

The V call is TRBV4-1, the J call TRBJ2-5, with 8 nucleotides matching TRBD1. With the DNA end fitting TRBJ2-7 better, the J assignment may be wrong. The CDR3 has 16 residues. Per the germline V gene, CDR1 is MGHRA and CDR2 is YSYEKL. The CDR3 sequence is CASSQAARGLTYEQYF. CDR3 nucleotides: TGCGCCAGCAGCCAAGCCGCCAGGGGGCTTACTTACGAGCAGTACTTC.

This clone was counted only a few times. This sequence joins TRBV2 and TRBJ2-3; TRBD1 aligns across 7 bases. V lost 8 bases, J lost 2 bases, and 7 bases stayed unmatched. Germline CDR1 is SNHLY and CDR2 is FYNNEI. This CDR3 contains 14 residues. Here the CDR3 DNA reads TGTGCCAGCTGCCGGGACAGACCCACAGATACGCAGTATTTT. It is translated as CASCRDRPTDTQYF.

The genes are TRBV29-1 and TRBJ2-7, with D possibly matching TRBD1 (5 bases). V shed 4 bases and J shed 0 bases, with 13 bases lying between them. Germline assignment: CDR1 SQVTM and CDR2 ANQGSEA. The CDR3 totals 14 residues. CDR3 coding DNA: TGCAGCGTTGTTACCAGGGTCCGCTCCTACGAGCAGTACTTC. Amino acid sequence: CSVVTRVRSYEQYF.

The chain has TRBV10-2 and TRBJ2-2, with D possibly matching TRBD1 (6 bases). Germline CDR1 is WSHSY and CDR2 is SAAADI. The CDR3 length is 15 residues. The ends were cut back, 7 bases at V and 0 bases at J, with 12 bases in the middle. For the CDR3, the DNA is TGCGCCAGCAATGGGGGCGACGCGAACACCGGGGAGCTGTTTTTT. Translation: CASNGGDANTGELFF.